These T cell receptor beta chains were read from a single sample in a study of long-term antiretroviral therapy in people with HIV. Some clones are missing from TCRdb's copy, which holds only in-frame ones; the method was immunoSEQ multiplex PCR. The sample contains 24,000 or so clones, roughly 85% of which appear only once. The specimen was unsorted PBMCs, collected 2.3 years after starting antiretroviral therapy. These receptors were obtained from a man between 35 and 55 years old with HIV. The conserved cysteine and the conserved F or W are not part of the CDR3 here. The size field is filled for only some rows; it gives once, few, many or a size class.

>TRBV2|NA|TRBJ2-5
ASSGYGVQETQY
>TRBV7-3|NA|TRBJ2-1
ASSLGFYNEQF
>TRBV6-5|NA|TRBJ2-3
ASKGGRTDTQY
>TRBV11-3|NA|TRBJ2-7
ASSSPEREAYEQY
>TRBV9|NA|TRBJ2-1
ASSVLGNEQF
>TRBV7-9|once|TRBJ2-3
ASSVWTSGRDTQY
>TRBV5-4|NA|TRBJ2-1
ASSLEGVTGEGEQF
>TRBV6-6|NA|TRBJ2-1
ASSHRTSGGYNEQF
>TRBV7-9|NA|TRBJ2-7
ASSASPDRFYEQY
>TRBV7-9|NA|TRBJ2-3
ASSLGQGGTDTQY
>TRBV6-5|few|TRBJ2-7
ASSYGAGGSYEQY
>TRBV4-2|NA|TRBJ1-2
ASSQVGTVHYGYT
>TRBV25-1|NA|TRBJ2-3
ASSEEGTGLGDTQY
>TRBV4-2|NA|TRBJ1-2
ASSQDRQGAGNYGYT
>TRBV19|NA|TRBJ2-1
ASSRQVYNEQF
>TRBV19|NA|TRBJ2-1
ASSSRYMTVNEQF
>TRBV7-6|NA|TRBJ2-1
ASSPRQGDSYNEQF
>TRBV5-6|NA|TRBJ1-2
ASSPPWTGGIDYGYT
>TRBV5-5|NA|TRBJ2-1
ASSQYNEQF
>TRBV6-1|NA|TRBJ2-2
ASSEWGLAGGFFGELF
>TRBV19|once|TRBJ2-1
ASSGGAATAEQF
>TRBV7-8|NA|TRBJ2-3
ASSARQGSTDTQY
>TRBV11-2|once|TRBJ2-3
ASSFRGVSTDTQY
>TRBV6-5|NA|TRBJ2-4
ASSYSPLENIQY
>TRBV29-1|NA|TRBJ2-1
SVEHYNEQF
>TRBV11-2|NA|TRBJ1-2
ASSLDPGGTVRNYGYT
>TRBV29-1|NA|TRBJ2-7
SVVGTGPNYEQY
>TRBV19|NA|TRBJ1-2
ASSIVGDSYGYT
>TRBV25-1|once|TRBJ1-2
ASSELGTGAGYT
>TRBV18|NA|TRBJ1-3
ASSLVAHGTDSGNTIY